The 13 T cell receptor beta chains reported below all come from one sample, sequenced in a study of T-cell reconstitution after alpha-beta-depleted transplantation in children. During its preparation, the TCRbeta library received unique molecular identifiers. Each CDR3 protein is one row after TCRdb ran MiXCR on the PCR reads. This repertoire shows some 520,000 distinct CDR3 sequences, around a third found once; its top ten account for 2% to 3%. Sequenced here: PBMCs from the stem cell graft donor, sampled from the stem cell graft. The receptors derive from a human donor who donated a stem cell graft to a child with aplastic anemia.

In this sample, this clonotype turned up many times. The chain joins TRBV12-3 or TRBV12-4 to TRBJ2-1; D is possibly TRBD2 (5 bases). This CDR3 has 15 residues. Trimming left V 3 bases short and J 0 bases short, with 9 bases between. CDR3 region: CASSFLAGSYNEQFF. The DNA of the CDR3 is TGTGCCAGCAGTTTCCTAGCCGGCTCCTACAATGAGCAGTTCTTC.

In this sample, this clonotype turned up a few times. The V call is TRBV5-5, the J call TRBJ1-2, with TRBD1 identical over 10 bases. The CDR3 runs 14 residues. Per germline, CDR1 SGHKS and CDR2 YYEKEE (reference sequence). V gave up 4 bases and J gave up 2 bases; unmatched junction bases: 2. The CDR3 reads CASSGGQGNYGYTF. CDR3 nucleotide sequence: TGTGCCAGCAGCGGGGGACAGGGGAACTATGGCTACACCTTC.

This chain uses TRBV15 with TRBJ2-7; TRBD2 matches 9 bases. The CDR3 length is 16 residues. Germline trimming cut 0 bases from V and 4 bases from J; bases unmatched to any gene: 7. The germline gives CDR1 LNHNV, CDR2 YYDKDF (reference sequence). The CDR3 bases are TGTGCCACCAGCAGAGATCCGACTAGCGGATCTTACGAGCAGTACGTC. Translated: CATSRDPTSGSYEQYV.

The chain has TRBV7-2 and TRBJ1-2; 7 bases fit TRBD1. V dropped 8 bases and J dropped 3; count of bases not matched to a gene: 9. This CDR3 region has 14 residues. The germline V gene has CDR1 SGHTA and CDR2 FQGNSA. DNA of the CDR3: TGTGCCAGCGGCATTACAAGGGGGCACTATGGCTACACCTTC. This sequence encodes CASGITRGHYGYTF.

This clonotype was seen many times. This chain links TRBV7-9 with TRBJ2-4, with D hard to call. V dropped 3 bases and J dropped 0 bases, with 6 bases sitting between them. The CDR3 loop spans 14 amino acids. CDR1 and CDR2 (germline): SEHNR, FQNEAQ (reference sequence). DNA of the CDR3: TGTGCCAGCAGCTTCTCAGTAGCCAAAAACATTCAGTACTTC. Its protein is CASSFSVAKNIQYF. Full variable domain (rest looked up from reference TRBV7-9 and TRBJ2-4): DTGVSQNPRHKITKRGQNVTFRCDPISEHNRLYWYRQTLGQGPEFLTYFQNEAQLEKSRLLSDRFSAERPKGSFSTLEIQRTEQGDSAMYLCASSFSVAKNIQYFGAGTRLSVL.

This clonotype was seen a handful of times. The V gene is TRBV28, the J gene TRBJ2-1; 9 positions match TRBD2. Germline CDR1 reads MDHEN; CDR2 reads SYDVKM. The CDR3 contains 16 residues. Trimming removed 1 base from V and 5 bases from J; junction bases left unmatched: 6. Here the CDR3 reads CASSLLGGRGNNEQFF. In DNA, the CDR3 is TGTGCCAGCAGTTTATTGGGCGGGAGGGGCAACAATGAGCAGTTCTTC.

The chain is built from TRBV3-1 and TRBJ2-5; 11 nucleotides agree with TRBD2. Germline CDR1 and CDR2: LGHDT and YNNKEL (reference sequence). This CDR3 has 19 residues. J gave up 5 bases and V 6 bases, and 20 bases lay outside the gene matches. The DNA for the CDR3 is TGTGCCAGCAGTTTTTCGGCTAGCGGGAGGCGCAGTACGTCCGAGACCCAGTACTTC. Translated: CASSFSASGRRSTSETQYF.

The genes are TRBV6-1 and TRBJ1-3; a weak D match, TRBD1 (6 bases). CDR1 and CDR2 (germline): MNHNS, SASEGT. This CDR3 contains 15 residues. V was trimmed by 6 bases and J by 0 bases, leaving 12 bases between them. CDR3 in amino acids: CASSMDRFSGNTIYF. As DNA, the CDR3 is TGTGCCAGCAGCATGGACAGATTCTCTGGAAACACCATATATTTT.

For the CDR3, the DNA is TGTGCCAGTAGTATCCCTTGGGCAGATACGCAGTATTTT. The encoded protein is CASSIPWADTQYF. The chain employs TRBV19 and TRBJ2-3; D gene ambiguous. This CDR3 contains 13 residues. The germline V gene has CDR1 LNHDA and CDR2 SQIVND (reference sequence). The germline V and J ends were trimmed by 3 bases and 4 bases, with 8 bases remaining between them.

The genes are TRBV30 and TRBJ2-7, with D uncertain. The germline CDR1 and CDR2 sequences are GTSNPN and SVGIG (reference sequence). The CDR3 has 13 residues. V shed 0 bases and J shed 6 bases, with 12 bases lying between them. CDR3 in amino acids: CAWSVLSAGEQYF. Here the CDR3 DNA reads TGTGCCTGGAGTGTACTATCGGCCGGCGAGCAGTACTTC. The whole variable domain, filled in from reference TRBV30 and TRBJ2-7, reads SQTIHQWPATLVQPVGSPLSLECTVEGTSNPNLYWYRQAAGRGLQLLFYSVGIGQISSEVPQNLSASRPQDRQFILSSKKLLLSDSGFYLCAWSVLSAGEQYFGPGTRLTVT.

CDR3 in amino acids: CASSLQSYNSPLHF. The CDR3, as DNA: TGTGCCAGCAGCTTGCAATCCTATAATTCACCCCTCCACTTT. V and J are TRBV7-8 and TRBJ1-6; no clear D gene. The CDR3 runs to 14 residues. CDR1 is SGHVS, CDR2 FQNEAQ, per germline. V was shortened by 3 bases and J by 1 base, with 4 bases between the two germline ends.

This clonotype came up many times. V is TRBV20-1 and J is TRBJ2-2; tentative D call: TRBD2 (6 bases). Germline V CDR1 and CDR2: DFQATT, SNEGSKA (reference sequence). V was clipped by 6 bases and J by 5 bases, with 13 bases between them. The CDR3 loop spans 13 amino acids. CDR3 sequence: CSAGLSGTGELFF. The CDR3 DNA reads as TGCAGTGCGGGACTCTCAGGGACCGGGGAGCTGTTTTTT.

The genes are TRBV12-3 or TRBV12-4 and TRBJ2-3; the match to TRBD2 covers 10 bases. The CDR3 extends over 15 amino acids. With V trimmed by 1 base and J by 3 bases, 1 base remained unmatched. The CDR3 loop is CASSLGSGRTDTQYF. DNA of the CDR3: TGTGCCAGCAGTTTAGGTAGCGGGAGGACAGATACGCAGTATTTT.